These 29 T cell receptor beta chains were sequenced from one sample in a study of T cell responses to AZD1222 COVID-19 vaccine. Repertoires were generated with immunoSEQ multiplex PCR, while TCRdb's copy carries only in-frame clones and drops some. In the table there are some 100,000 clones, 80% to 90% of which are singletons. This specimen was peripheral blood, taken 28 days after the second AZD1222 dose. These TCRs come from an adult who received the AZD1222 COVID-19 vaccine.

V gene TRBV5-1 combines with J gene TRBJ2-2; TRBD2 matches at 9 bases. The length of the CDR3 is 15 residues. CDR1 and CDR2 from the germline V gene are SGHRS and YFSETQ. With V trimmed by 2 bases and J by 7 bases, 6 bases remained unmatched. The CDR3 DNA sequence: TGCGCCAGCAGCTTTGGCGGGGGGGCCTTCGGGGAGCTGTTTTTT. Its translation is CASSFGGGAFGELFF.

The rearrangement uses TRBV6-5 and TRBJ1-3; 8 bases agree with TRBD1. Trimming removed 2 bases from V and 8 bases from J; junction bases left unmatched: 8. This CDR3 is built from 15 residues. CDR1 and CDR2 (germline): MNHEY, SVGAGI. The CDR3 region is CASSYTQGARDTIYF. In nucleotides, the CDR3 is TGTGCCAGCAGTTACACCCAGGGGGCCCGGGACACCATATATTTT.

The chain combines TRBV9 with TRBJ2-1, with a weak D call TRBD2 (5 bases). The V end was cut by 5 bases, the J end by 0 bases, with 12 bases between. The CDR3 spans 15 residues. Germline CDR1 reads SGDLS; CDR2 reads YYNGEE. The CDR3 sequence is CASRWGESSYNEQFF. The CDR3 nucleotides read TGTGCCAGCAGGTGGGGAGAGAGCTCCTACAATGAGCAGTTCTTC.

The CDR3 sequence: CASSKAILPIEKDYEQYF. DNA of the CDR3: TGTGCCAGCAGCAAAGCCATTTTGCCCATAGAGAAAGACTACGAGCAGTACTTC. The chain couples TRBV21-1 to TRBJ2-7; the tabulated D call, TRBD2, remains unverified against the DNA. TRBV21-1 is reported as a pseudogene. The CDR3 sequence is 18 residues long.

V is TRBV3-1 (or the pseudogene TRBV3-2) and J is TRBJ1-1, with D maybe TRBD1 (5 bases). The V end lost 1 base, the J end lost 0 bases, and 12 bases lay between the germline ends. The germline V gene encodes CDR1 LGHDT and CDR2 YNNKEL (reference sequence). The CDR3 runs to 16 residues. CDR3 in DNA: TGTGCCAGCAGCCAAGCAGGGACGGGACTGAACACTGAAGCTTTCTTT. Its translation is CASSQAGTGLNTEAFF.

This sequence joins TRBV7-2 and TRBJ2-7, with 12 bases fitting TRBD1. The germline gives CDR1 SGHTA, CDR2 FQGNSA. The CDR3 runs 18 residues. Trimming took 1 base from V and 6 from J; bases not matched to a gene: 13. The CDR3: CASSLVGTGGGLTGEQYF. The CDR3 DNA sequence: TGTGCCAGCAGCTTAGTAGGGACAGGGGGCGGGTTAACGGGCGAGCAGTACTTC.

The chain recombines TRBV19 with TRBJ1-6; no reliable D call. CDR3 length: 13 amino acids. Deletions cut 9 bases from V and 3 bases from J, with 9 bases between. Germline loops: CDR1 LNHDA, CDR2 SQIVND (reference sequence). The CDR3 DNA is TGTGCCAGCTCCCAGGACTATAATTCACCCCTCCACTTT. Its translation is CASSQDYNSPLHF.

V usage is TRBV18 and J usage is TRBJ1-1, with D possibly being TRBD1 (5 bases). CDR3 length: 12 residues. The germline V gene encodes CDR1 KGHSH and CDR2 LQKENI. Trimming removed 3 bases from V and 11 bases from J, with 13 bases in between. CDR3 nucleotide sequence: TGTGCCAGCTCACCCCTAGAGGGGACGGCTTTCTTT. This sequence encodes CASSPLEGTAFF.

The chain recombines TRBV6-6 with TRBJ2-1; perhaps TRBD2 as D (5 bases). This CDR3 has 14 residues. Trimming shortened V by 8 bases and J by 1 base, and 12 bases separated the two germline ends. Per the germline V gene, CDR1 is MNHNY and CDR2 is SVGAGI (reference sequence). CDR3: CASGSLVSYNEQFF. CDR3 coding DNA: TGTGCCAGCGGGAGCCTCGTTTCCTACAATGAGCAGTTCTTC.

The chain joins TRBV5-1 to TRBJ2-2; the D gene could be TRBD1 or TRBD2 (5 bases each). Germline assignment: CDR1 SGHRS and CDR2 YFSETQ. The CDR3 has 14 residues. Trimming took off 2 bases at V and 7 bases at J, with 12 bases between the two ends. CDR3 sequence: CASSFTGQGGELFF. The CDR3 DNA reads as TGCGCCAGCAGCTTCACGGGGCAAGGCGGGGAGCTGTTTTTT.

V gene TRBV6-5 combines with J gene TRBJ2-1; no reliable D call. The CDR3 has 16 residues. Per germline, CDR1 MNHEY and CDR2 SVGAGI. Trimming stripped 0 bases from V and 7 bases from J, with 16 bases between. The CDR3 is CASSYSSLPKTNEQFF. In DNA, the CDR3 is TGTGCCAGCAGTTACTCCAGCTTACCTAAAACAAATGAGCAGTTCTTC.

The chain carries TRBV7-2 and TRBJ2-7; no clear D. CDR3 length: 14 amino acids. Deletions cut 5 bases from V and 6 bases from J, with 17 bases between. Germline-derived CDR1 and CDR2 are SGHTA and FQGNSA. CDR3 in DNA: TGTGCCAGCAGCGCCAAAAGAGCTTTGGGCGAGCAGTACTTC. It encodes CASSAKRALGEQYF. The complete variable domain, with remaining parts taken from reference TRBV7-2 and TRBJ2-7, reads GAGVSQSPSNKVTEKGKDVELRCDPISGHTALYWYRQSLGQGLEFLIYFQGNSAPDKSGLPSDRFSAERTGGSVSTLTIQRTQQEDSAVYLCASSAKRALGEQYFGPGTRLTVT.

This chain uses TRBV5-1 with TRBJ2-1; 8 positions match TRBD2. The germline V gene encodes CDR1 SGHRS and CDR2 YFSETQ. This CDR3 is built from 18 residues. Losses at the gene ends were 0 bases for V and 2 bases for J; bases not matched to a gene: 10. DNA of the CDR3: TGCGCCAGCAGCTTGGAAGGCGTCGCGGGGGGACCCTACAATGAGCAGTTCTTC. It is translated as CASSLEGVAGGPYNEQFF.

The genes are TRBV10-3 and TRBJ2-1; a weak D match, TRBD2 (8 bases). CDR3 length: 16 residues. CDR1 and CDR2 (germline): ENHRY, SYGVKD. Deletions cut 6 bases from V and 4 bases from J, with 19 bases between. The DNA of the CDR3 is TGTGCCATCAGCAAACCGGGGGGGACAGTATACAATGAGCAGTTCTTC. The encoded protein is CAISKPGGTVYNEQFF.

The chain uses TRBV30 and TRBJ2-7; the D is unclear. V lost 3 bases to trimming and J lost 1 base, with 19 bases between them. The CDR3 totals 16 residues. Germline CDR1 GTSNPN, CDR2 SVGIG (reference sequence). The CDR3 is CAWSVFPGMGSYEQYF. The CDR3 nucleotides are TGTGCCTGGAGCGTTTTTCCGGGCATGGGGTCCTACGAGCAGTACTTC.

This chain connects TRBV10-2 to TRBJ2-7; perhaps TRBD1 as D (8 bases). CDR3 size: 15 residues. From germline, CDR1 is WSHSY and CDR2 SAAADI. Trimming took off 6 bases at V and 2 bases at J, with 17 bases between the two ends. Here the CDR3 DNA reads TGCGCCAGCAGCGATACACAGGGGGGGGCCTACGAGCAGTACTTC. Translated: CASSDTQGGAYEQYF.

V gene TRBV12-3 or TRBV12-4 combines with J gene TRBJ2-5; D is unresolved. The V and J ends lost 1 base and 4 bases respectively, with 7 bases between them. The CDR3 spans 13 residues. CDR3 amino acids: CASSLGNPETQYF. The CDR3 bases are TGTGCCAGCAGTTTAGGGAATCCAGAGACCCAGTACTTC.

V is TRBV5-1 and J is TRBJ2-7; a possible D gene is TRBD1 (5 bases). Trimming took off 2 bases at V and 1 base at J, with 7 bases between the two ends. CDR3 length: 13 residues. CDR1 and CDR2 from the germline V gene are SGHRS and YFSETQ. The CDR3 here is CASSFPGSYEQYF. CDR3 DNA: TGCGCCAGCAGCTTTCCAGGGTCCTACGAGCAGTACTTC.

V and J are TRBV18 and TRBJ1-1, with unresolved D. This CDR3 has 15 amino acids. Between the trimmed V and J ends, which lost 3 bases and 1 base, there was a span of 12 bases. The germline V gene has CDR1 KGHSH and CDR2 LQKENI. CDR3 amino acids: CASSPGIAGNTEAFF. CDR3 coding DNA: TGTGCCAGCTCACCGGGGATCGCGGGGAACACTGAAGCTTTCTTT.

The V and J genes are TRBV5-1 and TRBJ1-1, with 7 bases lining up with TRBD1. This CDR3 contains 15 residues. V lost 0 bases to trimming and J lost 1 base; unmatched junction nucleotides: 3. Germline lookup yields CDR1 SGHRS and CDR2 YFSETQ. DNA of the CDR3: TGCGCCAGCAGCTTGGCCAGGGGGTCGAACACTGAAGCTTTCTTT. Translation: CASSLARGSNTEAFF. The full variable domain, its missing parts supplied by reference TRBV5-1 and TRBJ1-1, is KAGVTQTPRYLIKTRGQQVTLSCSPISGHRSVSWYQQTPGQGLQFLFEYFSETQRNKGNFPGRFSGRQFSNSRSEMNVSTLELGDSALYLCASSLARGSNTEAFFGQGTRLTVV.

The chain is built from TRBV19 and TRBJ1-2, with D maybe TRBD1 (5 bases). The CDR3 length is 14 residues. The germline CDR1 and CDR2 sequences are LNHDA and SQIVND (reference sequence). The V gene lost 5 bases and the J gene lost 7 bases, with 17 bases spanning the gap. Written as DNA, the CDR3 is TGTGCCAGTAGTGAAGGACACGGCAGAACTGGCTACACCTTC. Translated: CASSEGHGRTGYTF. Based on the CDR3 plus reference TRBV19 and TRBJ1-2, the full variable domain is DGGITQSPKYLFRKEGQNVTLSCEQNLNHDAMYWYRQDPGQGLRLIYYSQIVNDFQKGDIAEGYSVSREKKESFPLTVTSAQKNPTAFYLCASSEGHGRTGYTFGSGTRLTVV.

V and J are TRBV6-6 and TRBJ2-5; the match to TRBD2 covers 10 bases. The CDR3 has 14 amino acids. The V gene end was trimmed by 6 bases and the J gene end by 6 bases; junction bases not matched to a gene: 7. Per the germline V gene, CDR1 is MNHNY and CDR2 is SVGAGI (reference sequence). The CDR3: CASSPTSGVKTQYF. The CDR3 DNA sequence: TGTGCCAGCAGCCCCACTAGCGGGGTGAAGACCCAGTACTTC.

This clone has just one count. The V and J genes are TRBV3-1 (or the pseudogene TRBV3-2) and TRBJ2-5, with D hard to call. This CDR3 comprises 15 residues. V was clipped by 4 bases and J by 5 bases, with 17 bases between them. The germline CDR1 and CDR2 sequences are LGHDT and YNNKEL (reference sequence). CDR3: CASSPLPSESETQYF. CDR3 sequence (DNA): TGTGCCAGCAGCCCGTTACCATCAGAATCGGAGACCCAGTACTTC.

This rearrangement joins TRBV19 to TRBJ2-7; D gene ambiguous. V gave up 1 base and J gave up 3 bases, with 16 bases separating them. The CDR3 is 16 residues long. CDR1 LNHDA and CDR2 SQIVND come from the germline V gene (reference sequence). DNA for the CDR3: TGTGCCAGTAGTATAGGGTTATCGCGGTCGGGCTACGAGCAGTACTTC. Translating gives CASSIGLSRSGYEQYF.

The V call is TRBV30, the J call TRBJ1-3; perhaps TRBD1 as D (6 bases). CDR1 and CDR2 (germline): GTSNPN, SVGIG (reference sequence). This CDR3 has 13 residues. This CDR3 is CAAAPGTLNTIYF. In DNA form, the CDR3 reads TGTGCGGCGGCCCCCGGGACATTAAACACCATATATTTT.

The chain uses TRBV19 and TRBJ1-2; the match to TRBD1 covers 7 bases. The germline V gene encodes CDR1 LNHDA and CDR2 SQIVND (reference sequence). The CDR3 sequence is 12 residues long. After removal of 4 bases from V and 9 bases from J, the junction contained 5 bases not matched to a gene. This CDR3 reads CASSKQGISYTF. CDR3 DNA: TGTGCCAGTAGTAAACAGGGGATAAGCTACACCTTC.

The rearrangement joins TRBV7-2 to TRBJ1-2, with D possibly being TRBD1 (6 bases). This CDR3 is 13 amino acids long. Germline V gives CDR1 SGHTA, CDR2 FQGNSA. The V gene lost 5 bases and the J gene lost 8 bases, with 15 bases spanning the gap. The CDR3 DNA sequence: TGTGCCAGCAGCCCGGCCCTGAGGGGGGGCTACACCTTC. This sequence encodes CASSPALRGGYTF.

The rearrangement uses TRBV5-4 and TRBJ1-4, with D uncertain. Germline V gives CDR1 SGHNT, CDR2 YYREEE (reference sequence). The CDR3 spans 13 residues. The V end was cut by 5 bases, the J end by 8 bases, with 13 bases between. CDR3 sequence: CASRHRNEEKLFF. The DNA of the CDR3 is TGTGCCAGCAGGCATAGGAACGAGGAAAAACTGTTTTTT.

The chain employs TRBV7-9 and TRBJ2-7; the D call may be TRBD1 or TRBD2 (5 bases each). Trimming stripped 5 bases from V and 3 bases from J, with 11 bases between. Germline V CDR1 and CDR2: SEHNR, FQNEAQ (reference sequence). The CDR3 totals 13 residues. DNA of the CDR3: TGTGCCAGCAGCCCCCGGGGCAGCTACGAGCAGTACTTC. The encoded protein is CASSPRGSYEQYF.